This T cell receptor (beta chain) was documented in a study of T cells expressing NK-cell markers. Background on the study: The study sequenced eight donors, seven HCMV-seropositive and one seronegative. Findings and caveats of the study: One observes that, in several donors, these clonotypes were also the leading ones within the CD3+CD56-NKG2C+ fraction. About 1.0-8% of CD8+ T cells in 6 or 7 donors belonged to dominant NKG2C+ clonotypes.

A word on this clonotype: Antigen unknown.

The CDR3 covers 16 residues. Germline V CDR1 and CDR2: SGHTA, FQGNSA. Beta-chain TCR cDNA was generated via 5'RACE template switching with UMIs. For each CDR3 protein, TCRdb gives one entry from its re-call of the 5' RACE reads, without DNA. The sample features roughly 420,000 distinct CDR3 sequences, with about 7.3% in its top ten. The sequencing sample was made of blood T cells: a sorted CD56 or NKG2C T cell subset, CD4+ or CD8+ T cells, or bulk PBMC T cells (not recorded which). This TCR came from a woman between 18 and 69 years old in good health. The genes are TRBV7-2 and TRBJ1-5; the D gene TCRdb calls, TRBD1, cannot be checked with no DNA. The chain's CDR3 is CASSNRGGFSNQPQHF.